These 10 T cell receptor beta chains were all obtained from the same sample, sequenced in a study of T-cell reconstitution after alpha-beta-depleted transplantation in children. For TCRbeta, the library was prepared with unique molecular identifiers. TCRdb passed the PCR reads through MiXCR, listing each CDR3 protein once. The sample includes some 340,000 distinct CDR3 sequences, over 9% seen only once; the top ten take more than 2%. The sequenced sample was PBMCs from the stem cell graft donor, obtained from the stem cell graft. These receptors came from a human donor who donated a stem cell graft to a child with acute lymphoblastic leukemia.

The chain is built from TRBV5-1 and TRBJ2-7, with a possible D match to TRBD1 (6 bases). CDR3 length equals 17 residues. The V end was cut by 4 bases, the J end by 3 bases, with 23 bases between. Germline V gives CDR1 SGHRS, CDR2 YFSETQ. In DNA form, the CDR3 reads TGCGCCAGCAGCAGGGAACTACCCTCGGACAGTAGCTACGAGCAGTACTTC. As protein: CASSRELPSDSSYEQYF.

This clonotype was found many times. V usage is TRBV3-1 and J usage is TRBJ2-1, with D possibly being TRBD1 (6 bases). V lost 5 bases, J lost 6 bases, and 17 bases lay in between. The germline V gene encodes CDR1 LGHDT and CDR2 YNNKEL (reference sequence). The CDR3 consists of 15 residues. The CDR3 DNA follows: TGTGCCAGCAGCGGACGTCTGGACAGACTCAATGAGCAGTTCTTC. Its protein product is CASSGRLDRLNEQFF.

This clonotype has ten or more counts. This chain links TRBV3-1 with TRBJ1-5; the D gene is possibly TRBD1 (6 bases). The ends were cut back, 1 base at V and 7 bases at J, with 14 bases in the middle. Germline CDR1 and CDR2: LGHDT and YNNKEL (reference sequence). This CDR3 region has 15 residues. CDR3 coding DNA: TGTGCCAGCAGCCAAGGGTTGGGGGCCGGCCAGCCCCAGCATTTT. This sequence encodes CASSQGLGAGQPQHF.

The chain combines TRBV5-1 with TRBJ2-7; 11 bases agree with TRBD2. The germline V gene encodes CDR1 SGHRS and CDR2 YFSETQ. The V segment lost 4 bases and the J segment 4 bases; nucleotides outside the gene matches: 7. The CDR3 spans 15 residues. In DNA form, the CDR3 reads TGCGCCAGCAGCGTTTGGACTAGCGGGTCTTACGAGCAGTACTTC. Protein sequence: CASSVWTSGSYEQYF. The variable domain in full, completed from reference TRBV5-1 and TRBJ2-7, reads KAGVTQTPRYLIKTRGQQVTLSCSPISGHRSVSWYQQTPGQGLQFLFEYFSETQRNKGNFPGRFSGRQFSNSRSEMNVSTLELGDSALYLCASSVWTSGSYEQYFGPGTRLTVT.

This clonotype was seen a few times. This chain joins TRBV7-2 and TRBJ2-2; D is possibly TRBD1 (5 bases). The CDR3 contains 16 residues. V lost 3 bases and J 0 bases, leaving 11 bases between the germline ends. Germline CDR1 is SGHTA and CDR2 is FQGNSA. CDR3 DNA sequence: TGTGCCAGCAGCTTTCCAGGGCCCTCGAACACCGGGGAGCTGTTTTTT. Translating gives CASSFPGPSNTGELFF.

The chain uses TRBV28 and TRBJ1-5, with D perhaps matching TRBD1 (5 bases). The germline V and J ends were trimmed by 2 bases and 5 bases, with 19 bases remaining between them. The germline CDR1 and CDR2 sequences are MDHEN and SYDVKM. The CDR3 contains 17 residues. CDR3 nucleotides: TGTGCCAGCAGTTTAGCCTCCAGGGCCAGAGCTCATCAGCCCCAGCATTTT. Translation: CASSLASRARAHQPQHF.

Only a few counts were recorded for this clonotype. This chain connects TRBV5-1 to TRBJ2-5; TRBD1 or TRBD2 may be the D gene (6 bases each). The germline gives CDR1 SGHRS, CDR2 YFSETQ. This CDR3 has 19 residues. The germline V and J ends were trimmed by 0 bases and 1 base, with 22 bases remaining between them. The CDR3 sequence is CASSLAVQGRGGPQETQYF. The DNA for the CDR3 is TGCGCCAGCAGCTTGGCCGTACAGGGACGAGGGGGGCCCCAAGAGACCCAGTACTTC.

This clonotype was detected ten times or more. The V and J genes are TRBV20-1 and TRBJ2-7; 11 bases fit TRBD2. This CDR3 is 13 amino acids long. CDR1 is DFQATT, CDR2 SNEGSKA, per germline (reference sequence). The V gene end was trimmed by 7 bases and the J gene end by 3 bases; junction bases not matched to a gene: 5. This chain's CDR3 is CSVQGTSGYEQYF. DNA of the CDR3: TGCAGTGTCCAAGGGACTAGCGGCTACGAGCAGTACTTC.

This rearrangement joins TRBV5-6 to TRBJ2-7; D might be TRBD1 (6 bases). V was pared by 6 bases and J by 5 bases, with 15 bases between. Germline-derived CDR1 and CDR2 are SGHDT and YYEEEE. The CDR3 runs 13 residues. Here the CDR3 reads CASNGGRVHEQYF. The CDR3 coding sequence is TGTGCCAGCAATGGGGGCCGAGTCCACGAGCAGTACTTC.

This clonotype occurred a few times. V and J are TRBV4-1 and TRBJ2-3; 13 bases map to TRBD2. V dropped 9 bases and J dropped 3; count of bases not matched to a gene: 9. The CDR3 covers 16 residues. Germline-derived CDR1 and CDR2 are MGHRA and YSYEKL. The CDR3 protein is CASAGAGLAGTDTQYF. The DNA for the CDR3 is TGCGCCAGTGCCGGGGCGGGACTAGCGGGAACAGATACGCAGTATTTT.